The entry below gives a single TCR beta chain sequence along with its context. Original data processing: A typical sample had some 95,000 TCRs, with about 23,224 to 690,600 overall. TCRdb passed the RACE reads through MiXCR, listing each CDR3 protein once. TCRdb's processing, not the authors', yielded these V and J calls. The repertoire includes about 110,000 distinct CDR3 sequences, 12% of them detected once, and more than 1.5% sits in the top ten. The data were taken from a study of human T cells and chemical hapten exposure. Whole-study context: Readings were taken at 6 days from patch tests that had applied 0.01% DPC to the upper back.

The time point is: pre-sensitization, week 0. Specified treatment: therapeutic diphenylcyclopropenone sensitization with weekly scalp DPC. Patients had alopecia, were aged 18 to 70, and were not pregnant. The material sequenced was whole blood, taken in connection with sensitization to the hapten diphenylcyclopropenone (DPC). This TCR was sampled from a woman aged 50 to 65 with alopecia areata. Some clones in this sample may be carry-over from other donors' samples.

The CDR3 DNA follows: TGTGCCAGCAGCCCCGGGACCCAAGAGACCCAGTACTTC. Amino acid sequence: CASSPGTQETQYF. V is TRBV7-2 and J is TRBJ2-5, with D perhaps matching TRBD1 or TRBD2 (5 bases each). V lost 5 bases and J lost 1, with 8 bases in between. Germline-derived CDR1 and CDR2 are SGHTA and FQGNSA. The length of the CDR3 is 13 residues.